One sample yielded the 25 T cell receptor beta chains listed below, sequenced in a study of blood T cell repertoires in COVID-19. The table came from immunoSEQ multiplex PCR; TCRdb's copy has only in-frame clones and leaves some out. The data contain a few hundred thousand clones, more than 65% of them singletons. The source material was peripheral blood. The receptors originated from a woman aged 35 to 49 who had recovered from COVID-19.

The chain is built from TRBV11-3 and TRBJ2-1; 8 positions match TRBD2. The CDR3 totals 14 residues. V lost 1 base and J lost 11; bases outside the gene matches: 7. CDR1 and CDR2 from the germline V gene are SGHNT and YENEEA. CDR3 coding DNA: TGTGCCAGCAGCTTAGGTGCCGGGGGGGGCCAGCAGTTCTTC. It codes for CASSLGAGGGQQFF.

The rearrangement joins TRBV6-2 or TRBV6-3 to TRBJ2-7; TRBD2 is a possible D gene (5 bases). Germline assignment: CDR1 MNHEY and CDR2 SVGEGT. This CDR3 spans 16 amino acids. Trimming pared 6 bases from V and 6 bases from J, leaving 24 bases between. CDR3 sequence reads: CASSRLAPADLIEQYF. The CDR3 nucleotides are TGTGCCAGCAGCCGCTTAGCGCCGGCAGACCTCATCGAGCAGTACTTC.

This CDR3 is CAWSARFETQYF. CDR3 DNA sequence: TGTGCCTGGAGTGCTCGGTTTGAGACCCAGTACTTC. The rearrangement uses TRBV30 and TRBJ2-5; no reliable D call. CDR3 size: 12 residues. The V gene's germline CDR1 is GTSNPN and CDR2 SVGIG (reference sequence). With 1 base removed from V and 5 bases from J, the gap between germline ends came to 8 bases.

CDR3 amino acids: CASSLKIGTEAFF. CDR3 DNA sequence: TGTGCCAGCAGCTTGAAAATCGGCACTGAAGCTTTCTTT. This rearrangement joins TRBV11-2 to TRBJ1-1, with unresolved D. V shed 3 bases and J shed 4 bases, with 9 bases lying between them. The CDR3 is 13 amino acids. Germline CDR1 SGHAT, CDR2 FQNNGV.

The rearrangement uses TRBV10-3 and TRBJ2-3; tentative D call: TRBD2 (5 bases). The germline V and J ends were trimmed by 6 bases and 2 bases, with 15 bases remaining between them. Germline assignment: CDR1 ENHRY and CDR2 SYGVKD. The CDR3 covers 15 residues. This CDR3 is CAISPGVLSTDTQYF. In DNA, the CDR3 is TGTGCCATCAGCCCCGGGGTGTTGTCCACAGATACGCAGTATTTT.

The chain carries TRBV11-3 and TRBJ2-3; possibly TRBD1 for D (5 bases). Trimming cost V 6 bases and J 3 bases, with 10 bases left between them. The CDR3 loop spans 13 amino acids. The V gene's germline CDR1 is SGHNT and CDR2 YENEEA. The CDR3 is CASRGTGTDTQYF. In DNA, the CDR3 is TGTGCCAGCAGGGGTACAGGTACAGATACGCAGTATTTT.

About this clone itself: Other DNA sequences of this sample code for an identical CDR3. The V gene is TRBV12-3 or TRBV12-4, the J gene TRBJ1-1, with TRBD1 as a possible D gene (5 bases). The CDR3 extends over 13 amino acids. Trimming shortened V by 5 bases and J by 1 base, and 8 bases separated the two germline ends. Here the CDR3 DNA reads TGTGCCAGCAGTCTACAGGAGAACACTGAAGCTTTCTTT. Its translation is CASSLQENTEAFF.

V gene TRBV11-3 combines with J gene TRBJ2-1; the match to TRBD2 covers 7 bases. The CDR3 totals 14 residues. Germline V gene lookup returns CDR1 SGHNT and CDR2 YENEEA. J lost 5 bases, V lost 2 bases, and 3 bases had no gene match. CDR3 region: CASSLFAGDNEQFF. The CDR3 nucleotides are TGTGCCAGCAGCTTATTTGCGGGGGACAATGAGCAGTTCTTC.

V usage is TRBV7-9 and J usage is TRBJ1-6; D is possibly TRBD1 (5 bases). Germline values: CDR1 SEHNR, CDR2 FQNEAQ (reference sequence). The V end lost 5 bases, the J end lost 6 bases, and 14 bases lay between the germline ends. This CDR3 is built from 15 residues. The CDR3 is CASSDHRKGNSPLHF. In nucleotides, the CDR3 is TGTGCCAGCAGCGACCACAGGAAGGGTAATTCACCCCTCCACTTT.

J is TRBJ1-4 and V is TRBV7-3; 8 positions match TRBD1. Trimming cost V 3 bases and J 5 bases; bases outside gene matches: 8. CDR3 length equals 16 residues. Germline V gives CDR1 SGHTA, CDR2 FQGTGA. CDR3 DNA sequence: TGTGCCAGCAGCTTCGGACAGGGAGATAGGAATGAAAAACTGTTTTTT. It is translated as CASSFGQGDRNEKLFF.

The chain joins TRBV5-1 to TRBJ1-1; D perhaps matches TRBD1 (5 bases). The germline V and J ends were trimmed by 4 bases and 5 bases, with 12 bases remaining between them. The germline V gene encodes CDR1 SGHRS and CDR2 YFSETQ. The CDR3 loop spans 13 amino acids. The CDR3 nucleotides read TGCGCCAGCAGCCTTGGGGGGAGAACTGAAGCTTTCTTT. Translating it yields CASSLGGRTEAFF.

For this clone: The sample holds other DNA sequences that translate to the same CDR3. J is TRBJ2-5 and V is TRBV5-1, with a weak D call TRBD2 (5 bases). This CDR3 has 12 residues. The ends were cut back, 0 bases at V and 5 bases at J, with 5 bases in the middle. Germline loops: CDR1 SGHRS, CDR2 YFSETQ. In DNA, the CDR3 is TGCGCCAGCAGCTTGGCGGGGGAGACCCAGTACTTC. Its protein product is CASSLAGETQYF.

V usage is TRBV7-9 and J usage is TRBJ1-6, with TRBD1 identical over 7 bases. CDR3 length equals 15 residues. The V gene end was trimmed by 5 bases and the J gene end by 7 bases; junction bases not matched to a gene: 8. The germline gives CDR1 SEHNR, CDR2 FQNEAQ (reference sequence). CDR3 nucleotides: TGTGCCAGCAGCGCCAGAGCAGGGGGGAATTCACCCCTCCACTTT. Translating it yields CASSARAGGNSPLHF.

This chain links TRBV5-1 with TRBJ2-5; D may be TRBD2 (6 bases). V lost 5 bases, J lost 3 bases, and 26 bases lay in between. Per germline, CDR1 SGHRS and CDR2 YFSETQ. This CDR3 is 18 amino acids long. CDR3 amino acids: CASRSGGIVGLSKETQYF. The CDR3 DNA sequence: TGCGCCAGCAGGTCCGGCGGGATTGTGGGACTGAGTAAAGAGACCCAGTACTTC.

The chain combines TRBV7-9 with TRBJ2-6; 9 bases map to TRBD1. This CDR3 has 18 residues. Germline V gene sequence: CDR1 SEHNR, CDR2 FQNEAQ (reference sequence). Unmatched junction bases numbered 12, after V lost 5 bases and J lost 4 bases. The CDR3 protein is CASSPLQGQGNGANVLTF. The CDR3 DNA reads TGTGCCAGCAGCCCCCTGCAGGGACAGGGAAACGGGGCCAACGTCCTGACTTTC.

The genes are TRBV28 and TRBJ2-7; no firm D call. CDR1 is MDHEN and CDR2 is SYDVKM in the germline V gene. This CDR3 contains 12 residues. V shed 5 bases and J shed 5 bases, with 10 bases lying between them. The CDR3 DNA reads as TGTGCCAGCAGTATTACGAGGAACGAGCAGTACTTC. Its protein is CASSITRNEQYF.

V and J are TRBV10-1 and TRBJ1-4; 9 nucleotides align to TRBD1. The germline V gene has CDR1 WNHNN and CDR2 SYGVQD (reference sequence). The trim removed 9 bases at V and 6 bases at J, leaving 20 bases unmatched. The CDR3 has 18 residues. CDR3 region: CASLLTGTGIREDEKLFF. CDR3 sequence (DNA): TGCGCCAGTCTCCTAACCGGGACAGGGATCCGGGAGGATGAAAAACTGTTTTTT.

This chain's CDR3 is CASSLGPGSYGYTF. The CDR3 DNA is TGTGCCAGCAGCTTAGGCCCAGGGTCCTATGGCTACACCTTC. V is TRBV13 and J is TRBJ1-2, with TRBD1 as a possible D gene (5 bases). The CDR3 contains 14 residues. With 0 bases removed from V and 4 bases from J, the gap between germline ends came to 9 bases. Germline V CDR1 and CDR2: PRHDT, FYEKMQ (reference sequence).

The chain employs TRBV28 and TRBJ1-1; 9 bases map to TRBD1. Germline CDR1 MDHEN, CDR2 SYDVKM. V shed 6 bases and J 3 bases; nucleotides not matched to a gene: 14. The CDR3 sequence is 17 residues long. The CDR3 protein is CASSPGTGISSDTEAFF. The CDR3 bases are TGTGCCAGCAGCCCCGGGACAGGGATAAGTTCGGACACTGAAGCTTTCTTT.

This clone was observed once. This chain links TRBV12-3 or TRBV12-4 with TRBJ2-3; TRBD1 might be the D (5 bases). This CDR3 has 13 residues. V was cut by 3 bases and J by 3 bases, with 7 bases left in between. The CDR3 region is CASSFRGTDTQYF. CDR3 in DNA: TGTGCCAGCAGTTTTAGGGGTACAGATACGCAGTATTTT.

J is TRBJ1-2 and V is TRBV2, with D maybe TRBD1 (5 bases). Trimming took 4 bases from V and 2 from J, leaving 5 bases between them. Germline V CDR1 and CDR2: SNHLY, FYNNEI. This CDR3 contains 12 residues. In nucleotides, the CDR3 is TGTGCCAGCAGTGCAGGGAACTATGGCTACACCTTC. Its protein is CASSAGNYGYTF.

The J gene is TRBJ2-5, the V gene TRBV7-2; D remains ambiguous. Trimming took off 1 base at V and 5 bases at J, with 8 bases between the two ends. Germline CDR1 and CDR2: SGHTA and FQGNSA. This CDR3 contains 13 residues. CDR3: CASSLVRWETQYF. The CDR3 region has the DNA TGTGCCAGCAGCTTAGTACGGTGGGAGACCCAGTACTTC.

This clone turned up a few times. The V call is TRBV7-2, the J call TRBJ2-7; TRBD2 might be the D (5 bases). The germline V gene has CDR1 SGHTA and CDR2 FQGNSA. With 3 bases removed from V and 7 bases from J, the gap between germline ends came to 13 bases. The CDR3 loop spans 13 amino acids. For the CDR3, the DNA is TGTGCCAGCAGCTTCCGGCTAGCTTGGGAGCAGTACTTC. Translated, it gives CASSFRLAWEQYF.

In its sample, this clone was seen once. CDR3 nucleotides: TGTGCCAGCAGGCTAACAGGGTCCGGCACTGAAGCTTTCTTT. Translating gives CASRLTGSGTEAFF. This sequence joins TRBV6-6 and TRBJ1-1, with a possible D match to TRBD1 (6 bases). The CDR3 spans 14 residues. Germline loops: CDR1 MNHNY, CDR2 SVGAGI (reference sequence). Trimming stripped 6 bases from V and 4 bases from J, with 15 bases between.

V and J are TRBV11-2 and TRBJ1-2, with 7 nucleotides matching TRBD1. V was clipped by 6 bases and J by 2 bases; unmatched bases: 6. Germline V gene sequence: CDR1 SGHAT, CDR2 FQNNGV. The CDR3 spans 14 residues. The CDR3 reads CASRRPGGNYGYTF. DNA of the CDR3: TGTGCCAGCAGGCGCCCAGGGGGAAACTATGGCTACACCTTC. Full variable domain (rest looked up from reference TRBV11-2 and TRBJ1-2): EAGVAQSPRYKIIEKRQSVAFWCNPISGHATLYWYQQILGQGPKLLIQFQNNGVVDDSQLPKDRFSAERLKGVDSTLKIQPAKLEDSAVYLCASRRPGGNYGYTFGSGTRLTVV.